Following are 27 T cell receptor beta chains from one sample sequenced in a study of blood T cell repertoires in COVID-19. The data were produced by immunoSEQ multiplex PCR, yet TCRdb's version contains in-frame clones alone and is incomplete. The sample yields 270,000 or so clones, approximately 87% seen once. The sequencing input was peripheral blood. The receptors originated from a human donor in a cohort sampled during active COVID-19.

The V gene is TRBV10-2, the J gene TRBJ2-2, with D tentatively TRBD2 (6 bases). The ends were cut back, 3 bases at V and 0 bases at J, with 8 bases in the middle. This CDR3 is 15 amino acids long. Per germline, CDR1 WSHSY and CDR2 SAAADI. The CDR3 nucleotides read TGCGCCAGCAGTGACGCGGGGCCGAACACCGGGGAGCTGTTTTTT. It codes for CASSDAGPNTGELFF.

This clone was seen more than once but under ten times. This chain connects TRBV6-5 to TRBJ2-7; D uncertain. Per germline, CDR1 MNHEY and CDR2 SVGAGI. The ends were cut back, 9 bases at V and 2 bases at J, with 11 bases in the middle. The CDR3 loop spans 12 amino acids. For the CDR3, the DNA is TGTGCCAGTCCAGGCAGGCCCTACGAGCAGTACTTC. Translated, it gives CASPGRPYEQYF.

The chain employs TRBV18 and TRBJ1-2; tentative D call: TRBD1 (6 bases). The germline V and J ends were trimmed by 3 bases and 12 bases, with 11 bases remaining between them. Germline V CDR1 and CDR2: KGHSH, LQKENI. This CDR3 comprises 11 residues. The CDR3 coding sequence is TGTGCCAGCTCACCGTCAGGGGATCACACCTTC. Residues: CASSPSGDHTF.

The rearrangement uses TRBV6-5 and TRBJ2-1; 7 bases agree with TRBD1. V was clipped by 5 bases and J by 7 bases; unmatched bases: 5. From germline, CDR1 is MNHEY and CDR2 SVGAGI. The CDR3 is 13 residues long. For the CDR3, the DNA is TGTGCCAGCAGTCAACAGGGGTGGAATGAGCAGTTCTTC. Encoded protein: CASSQQGWNEQFF.

The V and J genes are TRBV7-2 and TRBJ2-2; the D is unclear. This CDR3 is built from 13 residues. The V and J ends lost 4 bases and 6 bases respectively, with 9 bases between them. Germline V gene lookup returns CDR1 SGHTA and CDR2 FQGNSA. In DNA form, the CDR3 reads TGTGCCAGCAGCTCTTTCCCCCCCGGGGAGCTGTTTTTT. Its translation: CASSSFPPGELFF.

The V call is TRBV5-5, the J call TRBJ2-5; 8 bases map to TRBD1. The CDR3 covers 13 residues. V was pared by 4 bases and J by 3 bases, with 2 bases of the junction left unmatched. CDR1 SGHKS and CDR2 YYEKEE come from the germline V gene (reference sequence). In DNA, the CDR3 is TGTGCCAGCAGCCCGACAGGGGAAGAGACCCAGTACTTC. This gives the protein CASSPTGEETQYF.

The rearrangement uses TRBV5-1 and TRBJ2-7; 10 bases are shared with TRBD1. The V and J ends lost 2 bases and 2 bases, in that order; junction bases with no gene match: 10. The CDR3 runs 17 residues. Germline assignment: CDR1 SGHRS and CDR2 YFSETQ. CDR3 region: CASSLPETGGPTYEQYF. DNA of the CDR3: TGCGCCAGCAGCTTACCGGAGACAGGGGGCCCAACCTACGAGCAGTACTTC.

This chain uses TRBV5-6 with TRBJ2-1, with a possible D match to TRBD1 (5 bases). CDR3 size: 16 residues. The germline V and J ends were trimmed by 4 bases and 6 bases, with 20 bases remaining between them. Germline values: CDR1 SGHDT, CDR2 YYEEEE. CDR3 nucleotide sequence: TGTGCCAGCAGCCAGGGAAGTGCCTTATTAGCCAATGAGCAGTTCTTC. Translation gives CASSQGSALLANEQFF.

The chain employs TRBV6-2 or TRBV6-3 and TRBJ2-1; TRBD1 matches 7 bases. The CDR3 contains 17 residues. V lost 4 bases, J lost 4 bases, and 13 bases stayed unmatched. Germline assignment: CDR1 MNHEY and CDR2 SVGEGT. CDR3 DNA: TGTGCCAGCAGTTCCGATCTCGCCGGGACAGAATACAATGAGCAGTTCTTC. Translation: CASSSDLAGTEYNEQFF.

CDR3 coding DNA: TGTGCCAGCAGCGTAGCTAGGGAGGGGGGGACTGAAGCTTTCTTT. It is translated as CASSVAREGGTEAFF. This chain connects TRBV9 to TRBJ1-1, with D perhaps TRBD1 (6 bases). The CDR3 loop spans 15 amino acids. V lost 0 bases to trimming and J lost 5 bases, with 14 bases between them. CDR1 SGDLS and CDR2 YYNGEE come from the germline V gene.

The chain recombines TRBV19 with TRBJ2-7, with D tentatively TRBD2 (6 bases). The CDR3 has 14 amino acids. Germline loops: CDR1 LNHDA, CDR2 SQIVND (reference sequence). V lost 6 bases and J 2 bases, leaving 14 bases between the germline ends. The CDR3 sequence is CASSSAGSTYEQYF. The CDR3 nucleotides read TGTGCCAGTAGCAGTGCCGGGAGCACCTACGAGCAGTACTTC.

The gene calls are TRBV7-8 and TRBJ1-2; D possibly corresponds to TRBD1 (6 bases). V was cut by 5 bases and J by 3 bases, with 19 bases left in between. The CDR3 is made up of 16 amino acids. Germline CDR1 reads SGHVS; CDR2 reads FQNEAQ. CDR3 nucleotide sequence: TGTGCCAGCAGCCCCGGAAATTCGGACAGCCACTATGGCTACACCTTC. Residues: CASSPGNSDSHYGYTF. Looking up the rest from reference TRBV7-8 and TRBJ1-2 gives the full variable domain: GAGVSQSPRYKVAKRGQDVALRCDPISGHVSLFWYQQALGQGPEFLTYFQNEAQLDKSGLPSDRFFAERPEGSVSTLKIQRTQQEDSAVYLCASSPGNSDSHYGYTFGSGTRLTVV.

The V call is TRBV9, the J call TRBJ1-6, with 9 bases that match TRBD1. The germline gives CDR1 SGDLS, CDR2 YYNGEE. V shed 7 bases and J 6 bases; nucleotides not matched to a gene: 8. This CDR3 has 15 residues. CDR3 residues: CASQKGGQGNSPLHF. DNA of the CDR3: TGTGCCAGCCAAAAGGGGGGACAGGGTAATTCACCCCTCCACTTT.

CDR3 in amino acids: CASSLGPDRGGTEAFF. The CDR3, as DNA: TGTGCCAGCAGCTTGGGCCCAGACAGGGGAGGTACTGAAGCTTTCTTT. The chain carries TRBV7-9 and TRBJ1-1; TRBD1 matches 8 bases. Germline CDR1 and CDR2: SEHNR and FQNEAQ (reference sequence). V dropped 3 bases and J dropped 5; count of bases not matched to a gene: 11. This CDR3 is 16 amino acids long.

CDR3 amino acids: CASSQVGGRADTQYF. The DNA of the CDR3 is TGTGCCAGCAGCCAAGTAGGCGGGAGGGCAGATACGCAGTATTTT. The J gene is TRBJ2-3, the V gene TRBV14, with TRBD2 identical over 9 bases. The germline V gene has CDR1 SGHDN and CDR2 FVKESK. Trimming removed 1 base from V and 4 bases from J; junction bases left unmatched: 3. CDR3 length: 15 amino acids.

The chain is built from TRBV7-9 and TRBJ1-2; D may be TRBD1 (6 bases). The ends were cut back, 5 bases at V and 4 bases at J, with 17 bases in the middle. Germline loops: CDR1 SEHNR, CDR2 FQNEAQ (reference sequence). There are 15 residues in the CDR3. The CDR3 DNA is TGTGCCAGCAGCCCAGGGGCTGCAGGGATCTATGGCTACACCTTC. Amino acids: CASSPGAAGIYGYTF. The full variable domain, completed using reference TRBV7-9 and TRBJ1-2, is DTGVSQNPRHKITKRGQNVTFRCDPISEHNRLYWYRQTLGQGPEFLTYFQNEAQLEKSRLLSDRFSAERPKGSFSTLEIQRTEQGDSAMYLCASSPGAAGIYGYTFGSGTRLTVV.

The chain joins TRBV18 to TRBJ2-7; D gene unclear. The CDR3 covers 13 residues. CDR1 is KGHSH and CDR2 is LQKENI in the germline V gene. V lost 3 bases to trimming and J lost 3 bases, with 9 bases between them. This CDR3 reads CASSPSRSYEQYF. For the CDR3, the DNA is TGTGCCAGCTCACCTTCACGGAGCTACGAGCAGTACTTC.

This sequence joins TRBV5-1 and TRBJ1-6; D might be TRBD1 (5 bases). Germline CDR1 and CDR2: SGHRS and YFSETQ. This CDR3 is built from 13 residues. Trimming removed 7 bases from V and 5 bases from J, with 10 bases in between. The CDR3 coding sequence is TGCGCCAGCCGGGACTTTGATAATTCACCCCTCCACTTT. Protein product: CASRDFDNSPLHF.

The genes are TRBV6-5 and TRBJ2-5, with D possibly being TRBD2 (6 bases). Trimming left V 1 base short and J 2 bases short, with 11 bases between. CDR3 length equals 15 residues. Germline CDR1 reads MNHEY; CDR2 reads SVGAGI. The CDR3 sequence: CASSYFGEDQETQYF. DNA for the CDR3: TGTGCCAGCAGTTACTTTGGGGAGGATCAAGAGACCCAGTACTTC.

The gene calls are TRBV27 and TRBJ2-3, with no clear D. The V gene lost 5 bases and the J gene lost 2 bases, with 8 bases spanning the gap. Germline-derived CDR1 and CDR2 are MNHEY and SMNVEV (reference sequence). The CDR3 has 13 residues. The CDR3 DNA is TGTGCCAGCAGTCTCTCTTCCACAGATACGCAGTATTTT. Translated, it gives CASSLSSTDTQYF.

The V and J genes are TRBV3-1 (or the pseudogene TRBV3-2) and TRBJ2-5; D might be TRBD2 (5 bases). V shed 5 bases and J shed 3 bases, with 10 bases lying between them. Germline-derived CDR1 and CDR2 are LGHDT and YNNKEL (reference sequence). This CDR3 region has 13 residues. CDR3 sequence: CASSKSGKETQYF. The CDR3 nucleotides are TGTGCCAGCAGCAAGAGCGGAAAAGAGACCCAGTACTTC.

The table lists this clone with a count of one. This rearrangement joins TRBV10-1 to TRBJ2-2, with TRBD1 matching 7 bases. The CDR3 spans 15 residues. Germline assignment: CDR1 WNHNN and CDR2 SYGVQD (reference sequence). Unmatched junction bases numbered 4, after V lost 6 bases and J lost 0 bases. As DNA, the CDR3 is TGCGCCAGCAGCGCAGGGGGACCGAACACCGGGGAGCTGTTTTTT. This codes for CASSAGGPNTGELFF.

This chain connects TRBV27 to TRBJ2-7, with TRBD2 identical over 8 bases. CDR3 length equals 15 residues. CDR1 MNHEY and CDR2 SMNVEV come from the germline V gene (reference sequence). The junction had 6 bases not matched to a gene; V was cut back by 4 bases and J by 1 base. The CDR3 region has the DNA TGTGCCAGCAGTTCCCGGGCGGGGGGATCCTACGAGCAGTACTTC. Translation gives CASSSRAGGSYEQYF.

This clone was detected ten times or more. The chain joins TRBV29-1 to TRBJ2-7; 9 bases are a match to TRBD1. This CDR3 spans 14 amino acids. CDR1 is SQVTM and CDR2 is ANQGSEA in the germline V gene. The J segment lost 3 bases and the V segment lost 4 bases, leaving 7 bases of the junction unmatched. The CDR3 region has the DNA TGCAGCGTTGGGGCGGGACAGGGTGGCTACGAGCAGTACTTC. Translated, it gives CSVGAGQGGYEQYF.

The chain carries TRBV10-1 and TRBJ1-2; 7 bases match TRBD1. The CDR3 has 18 amino acids. The V segment lost 10 bases and the J segment 4 bases; nucleotides outside the gene matches: 24. Germline V gene data show CDR1 as WNHNN and CDR2 as SYGVQD (reference sequence). The CDR3 sequence is CAIKDQGGPKVGGYGYTF. CDR3 bases: TGCGCCATCAAAGATCAGGGGGGCCCTAAAGTTGGAGGCTATGGCTACACCTTC.

The chain is built from TRBV20-1 and TRBJ1-5; D not certain. V lost 1 base and J 7 bases, leaving 5 bases between the germline ends. Looked up from germline, CDR1 is DFQATT and CDR2 is SNEGSKA (reference sequence). CDR3 length: 11 amino acids. CDR3 DNA: TGCAGTGCTAGAGTGGGCCAGCCCCAGCATTTT. This translates into CSARVGQPQHF.

This chain uses TRBV5-4 with TRBJ2-5; 10 bases are a match to TRBD2. The germline V gene has CDR1 SGHNT and CDR2 YYREEE (reference sequence). Losses at the gene ends were 3 bases for V and 4 bases for J; bases not matched to a gene: 15. The CDR3 contains 18 residues. The DNA of the CDR3 is TGTGCCAGCAGCTACAGCGGGGGGGCCTTCGTGTCAGGAGAGACCCAGTACTTC. It specifies CASSYSGGAFVSGETQYF. The full variable domain, with the rest looked up from reference TRBV5-4 and TRBJ2-5, is ETGVTQSPTHLIKTRGQQVTLRCSSQSGHNTVSWYQQALGQGPQFIFQYYREEENGRGNFPPRFSGLQFPNYSSELNVNALELDDSALYLCASSYSGGAFVSGETQYFGPGTRLLVL.